The clone carrying this TCR beta chain was found many times. Its antigen is unidentified. The second PCR ran roughly 7 to 11 cycles with a sample-barcoded 5' primer and J-beta primers. TCRdb called the 5' RACE reads again in MiXCR, with one record for every CDR3 protein. This sample carries about 970,000 distinct CDR3 sequences, about 53% of them seen once, and the ten largest clones take around 21%. This entry is derived from a study of blood T cells in healthy people across ages. Overall study results and limits: TCR beta diversity per million T cells fell roughly linearly with age.

Germline CDR1 reads SGHAT; CDR2 reads FQNNGV. After removal of 5 bases from V and 6 bases from J, the junction contained 4 bases not matched to a gene. CDR3 size: 14 residues. Sequenced sample: blood. This sequence joins TRBV11-2 and TRBJ2-1, with TRBD2 identical over 10 bases. The sequence was collected from a woman in her fifties or sixties in good health. As DNA, the CDR3 is TGTGCCAGCAGCCCCCGGACTAGCGGCAATGAGCAGTTCTTC. Protein sequence: CASSPRTSGNEQFF. The full variable domain, in which reference TRBV11-2 and TRBJ2-1 provide the parts outside the CDR3, is EAGVAQSPRYKIIEKRQSVAFWCNPISGHATLYWYQQILGQGPKLLIQFQNNGVVDDSQLPKDRFSAERLKGVDSTLKIQPAKLEDSAVYLCASSPRTSGNEQFFGPGTRLTVL.